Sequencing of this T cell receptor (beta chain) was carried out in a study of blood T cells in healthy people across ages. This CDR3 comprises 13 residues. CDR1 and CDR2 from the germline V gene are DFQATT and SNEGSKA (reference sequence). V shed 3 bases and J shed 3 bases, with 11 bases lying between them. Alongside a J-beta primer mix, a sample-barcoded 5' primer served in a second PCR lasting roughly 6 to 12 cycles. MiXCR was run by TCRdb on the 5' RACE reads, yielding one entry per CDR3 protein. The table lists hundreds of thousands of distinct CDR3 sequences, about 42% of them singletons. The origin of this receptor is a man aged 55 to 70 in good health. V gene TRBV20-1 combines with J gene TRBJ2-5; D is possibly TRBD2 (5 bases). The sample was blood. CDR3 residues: CSASSLAEETQYF. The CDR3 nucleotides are TGCAGTGCTAGTAGTCTAGCCGAAGAGACCCAGTACTTC.